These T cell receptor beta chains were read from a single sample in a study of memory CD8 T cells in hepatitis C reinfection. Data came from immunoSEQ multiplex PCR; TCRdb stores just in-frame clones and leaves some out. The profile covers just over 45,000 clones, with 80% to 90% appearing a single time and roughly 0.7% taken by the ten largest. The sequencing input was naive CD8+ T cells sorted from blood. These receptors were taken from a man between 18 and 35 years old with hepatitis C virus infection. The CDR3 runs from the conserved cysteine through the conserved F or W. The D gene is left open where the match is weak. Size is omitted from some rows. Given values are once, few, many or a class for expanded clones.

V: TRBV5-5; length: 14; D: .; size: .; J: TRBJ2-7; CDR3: CASSTLIDSYEQYF; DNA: TGTGCCAGCAGCACTCTTATAGACAGCTACGAGCAGTACTTC
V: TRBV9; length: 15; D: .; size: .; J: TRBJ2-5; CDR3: CASSVDGSAGETQYF; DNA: TGTGCCAGCAGCGTAGACGGGAGCGCTGGGGAGACCCAGTACTTC
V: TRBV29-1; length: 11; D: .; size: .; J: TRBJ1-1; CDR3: CSVYVDTEAFF; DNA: TGCAGCGTTTACGTAGACACTGAAGCTTTCTTT
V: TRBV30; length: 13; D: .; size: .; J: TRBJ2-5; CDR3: CAWSRGFQETQYF; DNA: TGTGCCTGGAGCAGGGGATTCCAAGAGACCCAGTACTTC
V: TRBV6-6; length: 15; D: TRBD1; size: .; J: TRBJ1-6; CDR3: CASSQRTGSNSPLHF; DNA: TGTGCCAGCAGCCAGCGGACAGGGTCTAATTCACCCCTCCACTTT
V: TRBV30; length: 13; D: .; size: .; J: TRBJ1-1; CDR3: CAWSVTGSTEAFF; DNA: TGTGCCTGGAGTGTCACAGGGAGCACTGAAGCTTTCTTT
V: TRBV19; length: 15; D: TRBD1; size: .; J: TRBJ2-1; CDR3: CASSSLRDRGNEQFF; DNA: TGTGCCAGTAGTTCTCTCCGGGACAGGGGGAATGAGCAGTTCTTC
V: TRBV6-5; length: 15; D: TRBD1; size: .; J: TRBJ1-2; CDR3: CASSKRTGDNYGYTF; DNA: TGTGCCAGCAGTAAACGGACAGGGGATAACTATGGCTACACCTTC
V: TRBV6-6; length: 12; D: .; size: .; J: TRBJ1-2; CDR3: CASTGSDYGYTF; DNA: TGTGCCAGCACAGGGTCAGACTATGGCTACACCTTC
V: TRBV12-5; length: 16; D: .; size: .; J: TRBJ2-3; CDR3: CASGTKEGGRTDTQYF; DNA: TGTGCTAGTGGTACTAAGGAGGGGGGGCGCACAGATACGCAGTATTTT
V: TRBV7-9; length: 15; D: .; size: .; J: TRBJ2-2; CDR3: CASSFQLDNTGELFF; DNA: TGTGCCAGCAGCTTTCAACTAGATAACACCGGGGAGCTGTTTTTT
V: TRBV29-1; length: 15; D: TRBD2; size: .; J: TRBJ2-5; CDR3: CSIRLAGEHQETQYF; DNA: TGCAGCATCCGACTAGCGGGAGAACACCAAGAGACCCAGTACTTC
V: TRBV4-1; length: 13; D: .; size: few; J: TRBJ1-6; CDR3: CASSQEMSSPLHF; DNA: TGCGCCAGCAGCCAAGAGATGAGTTCACCCCTCCACTTT
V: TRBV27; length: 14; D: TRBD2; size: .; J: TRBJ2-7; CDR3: CASSSGAGGLEQYF; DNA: TGTGCCAGCAGTTCAGGAGCGGGAGGGTTGGAGCAGTACTTC
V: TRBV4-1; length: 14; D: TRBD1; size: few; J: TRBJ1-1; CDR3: CASSWDRGNTEAFF; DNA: TGCGCCAGCAGCTGGGACAGGGGGAACACTGAAGCTTTCTTT
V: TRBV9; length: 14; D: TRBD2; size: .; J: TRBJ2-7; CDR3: CASSVEAGGYEQYF; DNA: TGTGCCAGCAGCGTAGAAGCGGGAGGCTACGAGCAGTACTTC
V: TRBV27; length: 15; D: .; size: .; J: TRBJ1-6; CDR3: CASTEGGATYSPLHF; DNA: TGTGCCAGCACCGAGGGGGGGGCAACCTATTCACCCCTCCACTTT
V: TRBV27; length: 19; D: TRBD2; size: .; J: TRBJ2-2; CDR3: CASSSFSGLAGGETGELFF; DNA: TGTGCCAGCAGTTCTTTTTCGGGACTAGCGGGAGGGGAGACCGGGGAGCTGTTTTTT
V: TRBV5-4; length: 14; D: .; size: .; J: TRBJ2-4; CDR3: CASSSTGMENIQYF; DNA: TGTGCCAGCAGCAGTACAGGGATGGAAAACATTCAGTACTTC
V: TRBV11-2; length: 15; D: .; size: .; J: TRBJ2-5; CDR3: CASSLGYSAQETQYF; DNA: TGTGCCAGCAGCTTAGGGTACAGTGCCCAAGAGACCCAGTACTTC
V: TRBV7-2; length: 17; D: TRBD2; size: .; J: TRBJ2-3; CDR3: CASSPRDSGDFTDTQYF; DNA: TGTGCCAGCAGCCCACGGGATAGCGGGGACTTCACAGATACGCAGTATTTT